These 26 T cell receptor beta chains share one sample of origin, sequenced in a study of spatial heterogeneity in lung cancer. One entry per CDR3 protein results from TCRdb running MiXCR on the 5' RACE reads. This table has under 30,000 distinct CDR3 sequences, around 6% appearing once. As to time point: blood at routine non-recurrence follow-up after resection. The authors sequenced whole RNA from tumor, nontumor lung or frozen PBMC without sorting. Sequenced here: PBMCs, sampled at follow-up. All receptors come from a male donor with early-stage non-small cell lung cancer.

This clonotype showed up many times. The chain has TRBV29-1 and TRBJ1-1, with TRBD1 as a possible D gene (5 bases). V lost 8 bases to trimming and J lost 9 bases, with 19 bases between them. The V gene's germline CDR1 is SQVTM and CDR2 ANQGSEA. CDR3 size: 12 residues. Written as DNA, the CDR3 is TGCAGCTCTGAAGAAGACAGTCGAAAAGCTTTCTTT. Translating it yields CSSEEDSRKAFF.

This clonotype turned up a few times. V gene TRBV12-3 or TRBV12-4 combines with J gene TRBJ1-5, with D possibly being TRBD1 (5 bases). This CDR3 has 15 amino acids. The ends were cut back, 6 bases at V and 3 bases at J, with 15 bases in the middle. The CDR3 here is CASSPKGQVNQPQHF. The CDR3 region has the DNA TGTGCCAGCAGCCCAAAGGGGCAGGTCAATCAGCCCCAGCATTTT.

This clonotype came up many times. The chain has TRBV18 and TRBJ1-1, with TRBD1 identical over 9 bases. The CDR3 extends over 14 amino acids. V gave up 4 bases and J gave up 7 bases; unmatched junction bases: 7. Germline V lookup: CDR1 KGHSH, CDR2 LQKENI. The CDR3 coding sequence is TGTGCCAGCTCACAGAGGGACAGGGAGGGTGAAGCTTTCTTT. It specifies CASSQRDREGEAFF.

This chain connects TRBV7-6 to TRBJ1-4, with D unresolved. The germline V and J ends were trimmed by 5 bases and 6 bases, with 10 bases remaining between them. The germline gives CDR1 SGHVS, CDR2 FNYEAQ. The CDR3 length is 13 residues. The CDR3 nucleotides read TGTGCCAGCAGCGTGATGGCAGATGAAAAACTGTTTTTT. This translates into CASSVMADEKLFF.

This clonotype has only a few counts. The V gene is TRBV5-1, the J gene TRBJ2-7, with D perhaps TRBD1 (5 bases). Per germline, CDR1 SGHRS and CDR2 YFSETQ. CDR3 length equals 12 residues. Trimming stripped 0 bases from V and 6 bases from J, with 7 bases between. In DNA form, the CDR3 reads TGCGCCAGCAGCTTGGCAGGGATCGAGCAGTACTTC. As protein: CASSLAGIEQYF.

This clonotype was observed at least ten times. V gene TRBV12-5 combines with J gene TRBJ2-3; D is uncertain. In germline, CDR1 is LGHNT, CDR2 FRNRAP. CDR3 length: 17 amino acids. V lost 7 bases and J lost 6, with 26 bases in between. The CDR3 loop is CASAPGFGELPTDTQYF. CDR3 coding DNA: TGTGCTAGTGCCCCTGGATTTGGGGAACTTCCTACGGATACGCAGTATTTT.

Ten or more counts support this clonotype. The chain carries TRBV9 and TRBJ1-5; the match to TRBD1 covers 7 bases. Trimming took 4 bases from V and 5 from J; bases not matched to a gene: 3. Germline V gene data show CDR1 as SGDLS and CDR2 as YYNGEE. The CDR3 is made up of 13 amino acids. The CDR3 loop reads CASSRDSDQPQHF. Here the CDR3 DNA reads TGTGCCAGCAGCCGGGACAGCGATCAGCCCCAGCATTTT.

This clonotype has at least ten counts. The chain is built from TRBV4-3 and TRBJ1-5, with D unresolved. The germline V gene encodes CDR1 LGHNA and CDR2 YSLEER. V lost 0 bases and J lost 5, with 8 bases in between. The CDR3 runs to 14 residues. In nucleotides, the CDR3 is TGCGCCAGCAGCCAAGATTGGAGGGATCAGCCCCAGCATTTT. This encodes CASSQDWRDQPQHF.

This chain connects TRBV20-1 to TRBJ2-2; 13 bases match TRBD2. With V trimmed by 4 bases and J by 4 bases, 6 bases remained unmatched. The CDR3 runs 16 residues. CDR1 and CDR2 from the germline V gene are DFQATT and SNEGSKA (reference sequence). For the CDR3, the DNA is TGCAGTGCTAAACATTGGACTAGCGGGAGCACCGGGGAGCTGTTTTTT. It specifies CSAKHWTSGSTGELFF.

Ten or more counts support this clonotype. The chain recombines TRBV28 with TRBJ2-2; D unresolved. Trimming pared 5 bases from V and 5 bases from J, leaving 6 bases between. Germline V gives CDR1 MDHEN, CDR2 SYDVKM. The CDR3 consists of 12 residues. The CDR3 here is CASSPHTGELFF. The CDR3 DNA follows: TGTGCCAGCAGTCCTCATACCGGGGAGCTGTTTTTT.

Many counts were recorded for this clonotype. The chain carries TRBV6-1 and TRBJ2-1; tentatively, D is TRBD1 (6 bases). Germline CDR1 MNHNS, CDR2 SASEGT. Trimming cost V 5 bases and J 8 bases, with 10 bases left between them. This CDR3 region has 12 residues. CDR3 sequence (DNA): TGTGCCAGCAGTAACAGGGTGGATGAGCAGTTCTTC. It codes for CASSNRVDEQFF.

The sample holds many counts of this clonotype. This chain links TRBV7-2 with TRBJ2-3; TRBD1 aligns across 8 bases. The CDR3 is 13 amino acids. Per the germline V gene, CDR1 is SGHTA and CDR2 is FQGNSA. The trim removed 5 bases at V and 4 bases at J, leaving 2 bases unmatched. The DNA for the CDR3 is TGTGCCAGCAGCGGACAGGGTTCAGATACGCAGTATTTT. It is translated as CASSGQGSDTQYF. Complete variable domain (other parts from reference TRBV7-2 and TRBJ2-3): GAGVSQSPSNKVTEKGKDVELRCDPISGHTALYWYRQSLGQGLEFLIYFQGNSAPDKSGLPSDRFSAERTGGSVSTLTIQRTQQEDSAVYLCASSGQGSDTQYFGPGTRLTVL.

This clonotype was recorded many times. This chain connects TRBV12-3 or TRBV12-4 to TRBJ1-1; D remains ambiguous. CDR3 length: 12 residues. V shed 8 bases and J shed 5 bases, with 12 bases lying between them. The CDR3 nucleotides are TGTGCCAGCCGACCAGGATGGACTGAAGCTTTCTTT. Its translation: CASRPGWTEAFF.

The sample holds a few counts of this clonotype. The V call is TRBV7-3, the J call TRBJ1-6; D not resolved. The V and J ends lost 5 bases and 6 bases respectively, with 11 bases between them. CDR1 SGHTA and CDR2 FQGTGA come from the germline V gene. The CDR3 is 14 residues long. The CDR3 loop reads CASSKDGGNSPLHF. The CDR3 DNA is TGTGCCAGCAGCAAAGACGGAGGTAATTCACCCCTCCACTTT.

In DNA, the CDR3 is TGTGCCAGCAGCCATCCAACGGGCAATGAGCAGTTCTTC. Translating it yields CASSHPTGNEQFF. The genes are TRBV5-6 and TRBJ2-1; no definite D call. The CDR3 consists of 13 residues. Germline lookup yields CDR1 SGHDT and CDR2 YYEEEE. Trimming left V 4 bases short and J 6 bases short, with 11 bases between.

This clonotype was observed at least ten times. This chain links TRBV7-9 with TRBJ1-1; the D is unclear. The CDR3 consists of 13 residues. V dropped 1 base and J dropped 6 bases, with 9 bases sitting between them. The germline CDR1 and CDR2 sequences are SEHNR and FQNEAQ (reference sequence). The CDR3 loop is CASSLVGGPEAFF. The CDR3 coding sequence is TGTGCCAGCAGCTTAGTTGGAGGACCTGAAGCTTTCTTT. Variable domain in full (rest from reference TRBV7-9 and TRBJ1-1): DTGVSQNPRHKITKRGQNVTFRCDPISEHNRLYWYRQTLGQGPEFLTYFQNEAQLEKSRLLSDRFSAERPKGSFSTLEIQRTEQGDSAMYLCASSLVGGPEAFFGQGTRLTVV.

This clonotype was recorded at least ten times. The rearrangement uses TRBV7-2 and TRBJ2-7; the D is unclear. The V and J ends lost 3 bases and 1 base respectively, with 10 bases between them. The CDR3 is made up of 14 amino acids. Germline V CDR1 and CDR2: SGHTA, FQGNSA. CDR3 nucleotides: TGTGCCAGCAGCTTTCTTACAGTTTCCTACGAGCAGTACTTC. This translates into CASSFLTVSYEQYF.

Here the CDR3 reads CAISESTPAVGYTF. In DNA, the CDR3 is TGTGCCATCAGTGAGTCGACTCCGGCAGTTGGCTACACCTTC. The J gene is TRBJ1-2, the V gene TRBV10-3; D is uncertain. The CDR3 covers 14 residues. V shed 0 bases and J shed 7 bases, with 12 bases lying between them. Germline V gene sequence: CDR1 ENHRY, CDR2 SYGVKD.

This clonotype was seen at least ten times. The gene calls are TRBV7-9 and TRBJ2-5, with D unclear. The CDR3 totals 14 residues. CDR1 is SEHNR and CDR2 is FQNEAQ in the germline V gene (reference sequence). Trimming left V 4 bases short and J 5 bases short, with 14 bases between. The CDR3 nucleotides are TGTGCCAGCAGCTCCACCGGTGGGGATGAGACCCAGTACTTC. This sequence encodes CASSSTGGDETQYF.

This clonotype occurred a few times. The chain joins TRBV4-1 to TRBJ2-1; D is ambiguous. The V end lost 3 bases, the J end lost 2 bases, and 20 bases lay between the germline ends. Germline V gene sequence: CDR1 MGHRA, CDR2 YSYEKL. The CDR3 sequence is 18 residues long. The CDR3 DNA reads TGCGCCAGCAGCCACCCTACTATTCTTTCTAGGCCCTACAATGAGCAGTTCTTC. It encodes CASSHPTILSRPYNEQFF.

This clonotype was seen at least ten times. The chain is built from TRBV18 and TRBJ2-7, with D unresolved. The length of the CDR3 is 14 residues. Trimming pared 0 bases from V and 2 bases from J, leaving 8 bases between. CDR1 and CDR2 from the germline V gene are KGHSH and LQKENI. In nucleotides, the CDR3 is TGTGCCAGCTCACCACCCAGGCCCCCCTACGAGCAGTACTTC. It translates to CASSPPRPPYEQYF.

There are many counts of this clonotype. The genes are TRBV20-1 and TRBJ2-3, with 9 bases that match TRBD2. Germline V lookup: CDR1 DFQATT, CDR2 SNEGSKA (reference sequence). This CDR3 is 15 amino acids long. Trimming at V came to 4 bases and at J to 6 bases, leaving 11 bases not matched to a gene. The chain's CDR3 is CSATLTSGPGDTQYF. The CDR3 DNA reads TGCAGTGCTACCTTGACTAGCGGTCCAGGGGATACGCAGTATTTT.

The chain combines TRBV4-3 with TRBJ1-1, with D maybe TRBD1 (5 bases). CDR3 length: 16 residues. CDR1 LGHNA and CDR2 YSLEER come from the germline V gene. Trimming took off 4 bases at V and 4 bases at J, with 19 bases between the two ends. CDR3: CASSPKSPGEGTEAFF. CDR3 sequence (DNA): TGCGCCAGCAGCCCCAAATCCCCGGGGGAGGGCACTGAAGCTTTCTTT.

In this sample, this clonotype turned up a few times. The rearrangement links TRBV7-2 to TRBJ2-3; a possible D gene is TRBD1 (5 bases). Germline values: CDR1 SGHTA, CDR2 FQGNSA. This CDR3 spans 12 amino acids. Trimming took 5 bases from V and 7 from J, leaving 10 bases between them. The CDR3 coding sequence is TGTGCCAGCAGCCGGACAACAAATACGCAGTATTTT. Protein: CASSRTTNTQYF.

Turning to this clonotype: This could be a read error, since a much larger clone is one nucleotide away. This chain uses TRBV20-1 with TRBJ2-1; 7 bases are a match to TRBD2. J was trimmed by 6 bases and V by 0 bases; bases with no gene match: 11. CDR1 is DFQATT, CDR2 SNEGSKA, per germline (reference sequence). The CDR3 contains 16 residues. The CDR3 sequence: CSAREGGGPLCNEQFF. Here the CDR3 DNA reads TGCAGTGCTAGAGAGGGCGGGGGTCCCCTCTGCAATGAGCAGTTCTTC.

The V gene is TRBV10-2, the J gene TRBJ2-3; TRBD2 matches 8 bases. V shed 10 bases and J 0 bases; nucleotides not matched to a gene: 6. The CDR3 consists of 14 residues. Germline V gene lookup returns CDR1 WSHSY and CDR2 SAAADI. CDR3 nucleotide sequence: TGCGCCACGGGGGGGCAGCGGAGCACAGATACGCAGTATTTT. Its translation: CATGGQRSTDTQYF.